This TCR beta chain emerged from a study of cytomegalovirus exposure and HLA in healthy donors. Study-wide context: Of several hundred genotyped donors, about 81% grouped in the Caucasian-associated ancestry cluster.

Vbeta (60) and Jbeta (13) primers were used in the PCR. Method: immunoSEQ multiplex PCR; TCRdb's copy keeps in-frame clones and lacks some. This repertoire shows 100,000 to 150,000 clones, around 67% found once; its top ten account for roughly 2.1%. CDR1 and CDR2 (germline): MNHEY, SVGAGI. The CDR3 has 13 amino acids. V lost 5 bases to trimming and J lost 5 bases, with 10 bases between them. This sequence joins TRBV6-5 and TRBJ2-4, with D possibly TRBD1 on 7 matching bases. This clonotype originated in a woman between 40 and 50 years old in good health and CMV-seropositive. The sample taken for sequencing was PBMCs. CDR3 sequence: CASSRGTENIQYF. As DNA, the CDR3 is TGTGCCAGCAGTCGGGGGACAGAAAACATTCAGTACTTC.